The 28 T cell receptor beta chains in this list originate from one sample, sequenced in a study of blood T cell repertoires in COVID-19. Only in-frame clones appear in the TCRdb table, and some are missing; sequencing was by immunoSEQ multiplex PCR. This repertoire shows about 130,000 clones, about 87% found once; its top ten account for roughly 45%. The sample comprised peripheral blood. The receptors derive from a human donor in a cohort sampled during active COVID-19.

The V and J genes are TRBV5-4 and TRBJ2-1; 15 nucleotides align to TRBD2. The CDR3 totals 16 residues. Trimming took 4 bases from V and 7 from J; bases not matched to a gene: 6. CDR1 and CDR2 from the germline V gene are SGHNT and YYREEE (reference sequence). CDR3 sequence (DNA): TGTGCCAGCAGCACCAGGACTAGCGGGAGGGGAAATGAGCAGTTCTTC. The encoded protein is CASSTRTSGRGNEQFF.

The table lists this clone with a few counts. The V gene is TRBV2, the J gene TRBJ1-2; D remains unclear. V dropped 1 base and J dropped 10 bases, with 13 bases sitting between them. The CDR3 length is 13 residues. Germline CDR1 reads SNHLY; CDR2 reads FYNNEI. In DNA, the CDR3 is TGTGCCAGCAGTGAAGGTAGGCCCGGAGACTACACCTTC. Its translation is CASSEGRPGDYTF.

The chain recombines TRBV6-2 or TRBV6-3 with TRBJ2-7; TRBD2 matches at 12 bases. This CDR3 spans 16 amino acids. V lost 4 bases and J lost 3; bases outside the gene matches: 7. Germline-derived CDR1 and CDR2 are MNHEY and SVGEGT. The CDR3 sequence: CASSSRQTSGGYEQYF. In nucleotides, the CDR3 is TGTGCCAGCAGTTCCCGCCAGACTAGCGGGGGCTACGAGCAGTACTTC.

This sequence joins TRBV6-5 and TRBJ2-3, with 10 bases identical to TRBD2. Germline loops: CDR1 MNHEY, CDR2 SVGAGI. The CDR3 is 13 residues long. V shed 7 bases, J shed 4 bases, and the junction held 2 bases outside the gene matches. CDR3 loop: CASKGLASDTQYF. The CDR3 region has the DNA TGTGCCAGCAAGGGACTAGCGTCAGATACGCAGTATTTT.

Written as DNA, the CDR3 is TGTGCCAGCAGCCGAATACCGGGATCTAGAAACACCGGGGAGCTGTTTTTT. Encoded protein: CASSRIPGSRNTGELFF. The chain combines TRBV5-5 with TRBJ2-2; perhaps TRBD2 as D (5 bases). There are 17 residues in the CDR3. The germline V and J ends were trimmed by 4 bases and 2 bases, with 18 bases remaining between them. CDR1 is SGHKS, CDR2 YYEKEE, per germline (reference sequence).

The V gene is TRBV7-8, the J gene TRBJ1-2, with 9 bases matching TRBD1. V shed 3 bases, J shed 5 bases, and the junction held 10 bases outside the gene matches. Germline lookup yields CDR1 SGHVS and CDR2 FQNEAQ. The CDR3 consists of 16 residues. The CDR3 sequence: CASSLGGTGILYGYTF. Here the CDR3 DNA reads TGTGCCAGCAGCTTGGGGGGGACAGGGATTTTATATGGCTACACCTTC. The whole variable domain, filled in from reference TRBV7-8 and TRBJ1-2, reads GAGVSQSPRYKVAKRGQDVALRCDPISGHVSLFWYQQALGQGPEFLTYFQNEAQLDKSGLPSDRFFAERPEGSVSTLKIQRTQQEDSAVYLCASSLGGTGILYGYTFGSGTRLTVV.

The chain recombines TRBV7-2 with TRBJ1-2; TRBD1 agrees at 7 bases. Trimming cost V 1 base and J 8 bases; bases outside gene matches: 4. This CDR3 region has 13 residues. Per the germline V gene, CDR1 is SGHTA and CDR2 is FQGNSA. CDR3 protein: CASSLGQGAGYTF. The DNA of the CDR3 is TGTGCCAGCAGCTTAGGACAGGGAGCAGGCTACACCTTC.

The chain joins TRBV4-3 to TRBJ2-5, with D perhaps matching TRBD2 (6 bases). Germline values: CDR1 LGHNA, CDR2 YSLEER. Trimming removed 0 bases from V and 7 bases from J, with 9 bases in between. This CDR3 contains 13 residues. The CDR3 DNA reads as TGCGCCAGCAGCCAAGATGTGGGGGGGACCCAGTACTTC. The encoded protein is CASSQDVGGTQYF.

The rearrangement uses TRBV6-1 and TRBJ1-2; 9 positions agree with TRBD1. V was clipped by 2 bases and J by 4 bases; unmatched bases: 2. This CDR3 is built from 14 residues. CDR1 and CDR2 (germline): MNHNS, SASEGT. The CDR3 spells CASSETGGGYGYTF. The CDR3 nucleotides are TGTGCCAGCAGTGAAACAGGGGGCGGCTATGGCTACACCTTC.

This clone was seen a handful of times. The rearrangement joins TRBV11-2 to TRBJ2-5, with 9 nucleotides matching TRBD1. The ends lost 5 bases at V and 5 bases at J; junction bases unmatched: 3. The CDR3 loop spans 13 amino acids. Germline V lookup: CDR1 SGHAT, CDR2 FQNNGV. The CDR3 coding sequence is TGTGCCAGCAGCCAGGACAGGGGCGAGACCCAGTACTTC. Translated, it gives CASSQDRGETQYF.

The chain is built from TRBV5-4 and TRBJ2-5; 9 bases map to TRBD1. CDR3 length equals 14 residues. The junction had 4 bases not matched to a gene; V was cut back by 2 bases and J by 5 bases. In germline, CDR1 is SGHNT, CDR2 YYREEE (reference sequence). The CDR3 DNA is TGTGCCAGCAGCTTACAGGGGGCTTGGGAGACCCAGTACTTC. Translating it yields CASSLQGAWETQYF.

In DNA form, the CDR3 reads TGTGCCAGCAGCTTAAGAGAGGGCTACACCTTC. Protein product: CASSLREGYTF. The rearrangement uses TRBV5-6 and TRBJ1-2; unclear D gene. The CDR3 runs to 11 residues. CDR1 SGHDT and CDR2 YYEEEE come from the germline V gene. The V and J ends lost 2 bases and 8 bases respectively, with 7 bases between them.

In this sample, this clone turned up once. This chain connects TRBV7-9 to TRBJ1-2; TRBD1 is a possible D gene (6 bases). The CDR3 runs 15 residues. With 1 base removed from V and 3 bases from J, the gap between germline ends came to 12 bases. Germline loops: CDR1 SEHNR, CDR2 FQNEAQ (reference sequence). Here the CDR3 reads CASSLEVPGDYGYTF. CDR3 bases: TGTGCCAGCAGCTTAGAGGTGCCAGGGGACTATGGCTACACCTTC.

J is TRBJ1-1 and V is TRBV6-6; D might be TRBD1 (6 bases). V was shortened by 7 bases and J by 5 bases, with 23 bases between the two germline ends. This CDR3 has 16 residues. In germline, CDR1 is MNHNY, CDR2 SVGAGI (reference sequence). DNA of the CDR3: TGTGCCAGCACCACTCCCGGGGGGGCGCAGGGGACTGAAGCTTTCTTT. As protein: CASTTPGGAQGTEAFF.

The V call is TRBV5-1, the J call TRBJ1-3; D unresolved. The CDR3 contains 15 residues. V lost 0 bases, J lost 0 bases, and 7 bases lay in between. Germline V gene lookup returns CDR1 SGHRS and CDR2 YFSETQ. The CDR3 nucleotides read TGCGCCAGCAGCTTGGAAGCGCACTCTGGAAACACCATATATTTT. Protein sequence: CASSLEAHSGNTIYF. Supplemented by reference TRBV5-1 and TRBJ1-3, the full variable domain reads KAGVTQTPRYLIKTRGQQVTLSCSPISGHRSVSWYQQTPGQGLQFLFEYFSETQRNKGNFPGRFSGRQFSNSRSEMNVSTLELGDSALYLCASSLEAHSGNTIYFGEGSWLTVV.

The gene calls are TRBV5-4 and TRBJ1-1; unclear D gene. V was shortened by 4 bases and J by 0 bases, with 10 bases between the two germline ends. This CDR3 contains 14 residues. Per germline, CDR1 SGHNT and CDR2 YYREEE (reference sequence). CDR3 amino acids: CASSKEGLNTEAFF. CDR3 DNA: TGTGCCAGCAGCAAGGAGGGTTTGAACACTGAAGCTTTCTTT.

This chain uses TRBV4-1 with TRBJ2-3, with TRBD1 as a possible D gene (6 bases). Germline V lookup: CDR1 MGHRA, CDR2 YSYEKL. The CDR3 length is 14 residues. V gave up 1 base and J gave up 2 bases, with 7 bases separating them. The CDR3 loop is CASSQGQDTDTQYF. The CDR3 DNA reads TGCGCCAGCAGCCAAGGACAGGACACAGATACGCAGTATTTT.

CDR3 nucleotides: TGCGCCAGCAGCTTGGACGGGACACAGAACACTGAAGCTTTCTTT. Its translation is CASSLDGTQNTEAFF. This chain joins TRBV5-1 and TRBJ1-1; D is possibly TRBD1 (6 bases). CDR1 SGHRS and CDR2 YFSETQ come from the germline V gene. The CDR3 has 15 residues. Trimming shortened V by 0 bases and J by 1 base, and 10 bases separated the two germline ends.

This clone came up a few times. The chain links TRBV5-1 to TRBJ2-2; no firm D call. The ends were cut back, 4 bases at V and 0 bases at J, with 13 bases in the middle. Germline V gene lookup returns CDR1 SGHRS and CDR2 YFSETQ. The CDR3 consists of 16 residues. The CDR3 spells CASSLSSRSNTGELFF. CDR3 DNA: TGCGCCAGCAGCCTATCTTCGAGGTCGAACACCGGGGAGCTGTTTTTT.

The chain uses TRBV6-2 or TRBV6-3 and TRBJ2-7; 11 nucleotides line up with TRBD2. V gave up 2 bases and J gave up 4 bases; unmatched junction bases: 7. CDR1 and CDR2 from the germline V gene are MNHEY and SVGEGT. The CDR3 consists of 16 residues. CDR3 in DNA: TGTGCCAGCAGTTACGGGACTAGCGGAGATCTTTACGAGCAGTACGTC. Residues: CASSYGTSGDLYEQYV.

The rearrangement uses TRBV6-1 and TRBJ2-7, with 7 positions matching TRBD1. Germline V gene sequence: CDR1 MNHNS, CDR2 SASEGT. V gave up 2 bases and J gave up 2 bases; unmatched junction bases: 12. The CDR3 totals 17 residues. The CDR3 DNA reads TGTGCCAGCAGTGAACGACGGTTGACAGGGTTGACCTACGAGCAGTACGTC. Translation gives CASSERRLTGLTYEQYV.

The chain joins TRBV27 to TRBJ1-6; TRBD1 matches 7 bases. CDR3 length: 15 residues. Per germline, CDR1 MNHEY and CDR2 SMNVEV (reference sequence). After removal of 11 bases from V and 9 bases from J, the junction contained 16 bases not matched to a gene. The chain's CDR3 is CAAGGPDRRTSPLHF. The CDR3, as DNA: TGTGCCGCTGGAGGGCCGGACAGGCGTACTTCACCCCTCCACTTT.

The gene calls are TRBV5-4 and TRBJ1-4; possibly TRBD1 for D (5 bases). In germline, CDR1 is SGHNT, CDR2 YYREEE (reference sequence). The V end lost 1 base, the J end lost 4 bases, and 8 bases lay between the germline ends. The CDR3 runs to 14 residues. The CDR3 reads CASSLRGGNEKLFF. The CDR3, as DNA: TGTGCCAGCAGCTTGAGGGGTGGTAATGAAAAACTGTTTTTT. The full variable domain, completed using reference TRBV5-4 and TRBJ1-4, is ETGVTQSPTHLIKTRGQQVTLRCSSQSGHNTVSWYQQALGQGPQFIFQYYREEENGRGNFPPRFSGLQFPNYSSELNVNALELDDSALYLCASSLRGGNEKLFFGSGTQLSVL.

The chain employs TRBV7-2 and TRBJ1-6; TRBD1 aligns across 11 bases. Germline V gene lookup returns CDR1 SGHTA and CDR2 FQGNSA. Trimming cost V 1 base and J 9 bases; bases outside gene matches: 5. The CDR3 sequence is 16 residues long. CDR3 sequence: CASSLGGTGGISPLHF. The CDR3 DNA sequence: TGTGCCAGCAGCTTAGGGGGGACAGGGGGTATTTCACCCCTCCACTTT.

V and J are TRBV5-6 and TRBJ2-2, with 7 bases identical to TRBD1. V trimming: 10 bases; J trimming: 6 bases; junction bases outside the gene matches: 6. The CDR3 sequence is 12 residues long. Germline V CDR1 and CDR2: SGHDT, YYEEEE. CDR3 in amino acids: CASHRGPGELFF. The CDR3 DNA follows: TGTGCCTCCCACAGGGGACCCGGGGAGCTGTTTTTT.

In this sample, this clone turned up a few times. This chain links TRBV7-2 with TRBJ1-5, with 8 bases aligning to TRBD1. The J segment lost 5 bases and the V segment lost 5 bases, leaving 8 bases of the junction unmatched. The CDR3 spans 15 residues. Germline loops: CDR1 SGHTA, CDR2 FQGNSA. CDR3 sequence (DNA): TGTGCCAGCAGCGAGGACAGGGCAGGTTATCAGCCCCAGCATTTT. Its translation: CASSEDRAGYQPQHF.

This clone was detected only a few times. Here the CDR3 reads CASRLTGGSLNEQFF. The CDR3 DNA sequence: TGTGCCAGCAGGTTGACAGGGGGTAGTCTGAATGAGCAGTTCTTC. The rearrangement joins TRBV6-5 to TRBJ2-1; 9 bases are shared with TRBD1. The CDR3 spans 15 residues. The germline V gene has CDR1 MNHEY and CDR2 SVGAGI. Germline trimming cut 6 bases from V and 7 bases from J; bases unmatched to any gene: 10.

This clone was counted between two and nine times. The V and J genes are TRBV3-1 (or the pseudogene TRBV3-2) and TRBJ1-2; 9 bases line up with TRBD1. The germline V gene encodes CDR1 LGHDT and CDR2 YNNKEL (reference sequence). V trimming: 5 bases; J trimming: 8 bases; junction bases outside the gene matches: 6. This CDR3 is 13 amino acids long. CDR3 amino acids: CASSYRGQGGYTF. The DNA of the CDR3 is TGTGCCAGCAGCTACAGGGGGCAGGGAGGCTACACCTTC.